The 23 T cell receptor beta chains presented below share a single source sample, sequenced in a study of OX40 agonist ivuxolimab in advanced cancers. The method was immunoSEQ multiplex PCR; TCRdb's version includes in-frame clones alone and lacks a portion of them. The table includes 77,000 or so clones, roughly 78% detected once. Material: CD4+ or CD8+ T cells sorted from blood, obtained in a trial of the OX40 agonist ivuxolimab. Receptors originate from an adult with an advanced solid tumor such as melanoma, head and neck, liver or kidney cancer.

V and J are TRBV7-8 and TRBJ1-4, with D unresolved. CDR1 SGHVS and CDR2 FQNEAQ come from the germline V gene. The germline V and J ends were trimmed by 4 bases and 2 bases, with 11 bases remaining between them. This CDR3 region has 15 residues. CDR3 protein: CASSSDFGTNEKLFF. As DNA, the CDR3 is TGTGCCAGCAGCTCAGACTTTGGGACTAATGAAAAACTGTTTTTT.

V gene TRBV25-1 combines with J gene TRBJ1-1, with D perhaps TRBD1 (6 bases). The CDR3 length is 14 residues. Trimming stripped 5 bases from V and 3 bases from J, with 13 bases between. CDR1 and CDR2 from the germline V gene are MGHDK and SYGVNS. The CDR3 DNA reads as TGTGCCAGCAGTCGGGCAGGGGAAGACACTGAAGCTTTCTTT. Its protein is CASSRAGEDTEAFF.

This clone was found a few times. The rearrangement uses TRBV28 and TRBJ1-1, with D maybe TRBD1 (5 bases). Germline CDR1 is MDHEN and CDR2 is SYDVKM. The CDR3 is made up of 15 amino acids. Deletions cut 2 bases from V and 0 bases from J, with 10 bases between. CDR3 residues: CASSLPGRLNTEAFF. The CDR3 DNA reads as TGTGCCAGCAGTTTACCGGGACGCTTGAACACTGAAGCTTTCTTT.

This clone was observed a handful of times. The gene calls are TRBV6-5 and TRBJ1-1; D perhaps matches TRBD1 (6 bases). CDR1 MNHEY and CDR2 SVGAGI come from the germline V gene. Deletions cut 4 bases from V and 5 bases from J, with 14 bases between. The CDR3 runs 14 residues. The chain's CDR3 is CASSSPGTRTEAFF. CDR3 bases: TGTGCCAGCAGTTCACCCGGGACAAGGACTGAAGCTTTCTTT.

The J gene is TRBJ1-2, the V gene TRBV7-2; D perhaps matches TRBD1 (6 bases). Trimming pared 5 bases from V and 0 bases from J, leaving 13 bases between. CDR3 length: 15 amino acids. Germline loops: CDR1 SGHTA, CDR2 FQGNSA. CDR3 in DNA: TGTGCCAGCAGCATCCTGCGGACAGCTAACTATGGCTACACCTTC. This gives the protein CASSILRTANYGYTF.

The chain carries TRBV7-2 and TRBJ1-3; 8 bases match TRBD1. This CDR3 region has 13 residues. Per the germline V gene, CDR1 is SGHTA and CDR2 is FQGNSA. The V and J ends lost 5 bases and 9 bases, in that order; junction bases with no gene match: 6. The CDR3 DNA reads as TGTGCCAGCAGCCTTGACAGGGGAGGCACCATATATTTT. As protein: CASSLDRGGTIYF.

This clone ranks as medium-sized. The chain recombines TRBV6-5 with TRBJ1-3; D is ambiguous. The CDR3 is 13 amino acids. Germline-derived CDR1 and CDR2 are MNHEY and SVGAGI. V shed 8 bases and J shed 8 bases, with 16 bases lying between them. DNA for the CDR3: TGTGCCAGCCACCGGCACTCCGGGGACACCATATATTTT. This codes for CASHRHSGDTIYF.

The chain links TRBV28 to TRBJ1-1, with D unclear. The germline gives CDR1 MDHEN, CDR2 SYDVKM. This CDR3 has 12 amino acids. Trimming shortened V by 2 bases and J by 4 bases, and 5 bases separated the two germline ends. This chain's CDR3 is CASSLRATEAFF. The DNA for the CDR3 is TGTGCCAGCAGTTTAAGGGCCACTGAAGCTTTCTTT.

The chain employs TRBV5-1 and TRBJ1-1, with D unresolved. The CDR3 loop spans 13 amino acids. Deletions cut 1 base from V and 3 bases from J, with 7 bases between. Looked up from germline, CDR1 is SGHRS and CDR2 is YFSETQ. The DNA for the CDR3 is TGCGCCAGCAGCTTGCGTCCAGACACTGAAGCTTTCTTT. Translated: CASSLRPDTEAFF.

The V call is TRBV4-3, the J call TRBJ2-2; a weak D match, TRBD1 (6 bases). Germline V gene sequence: CDR1 LGHNA, CDR2 YSLEER. The CDR3 runs 17 residues. Trimming pared 3 bases from V and 2 bases from J, leaving 16 bases between. In DNA form, the CDR3 reads TGCGCCAGCAGCCAGCAGCCCTTGGACAGTAACACCGGGGAGCTGTTTTTT. This translates into CASSQQPLDSNTGELFF.

The chain couples TRBV7-9 to TRBJ2-3, with 7 positions matching TRBD2. This CDR3 contains 15 residues. CDR1 is SEHNR and CDR2 is FQNEAQ in the germline V gene (reference sequence). Losses at the gene ends were 3 bases for V and 4 bases for J; bases not matched to a gene: 7. The CDR3 sequence: CASSFGLGGADTQYF. In nucleotides, the CDR3 is TGTGCCAGCAGCTTTGGTCTTGGGGGGGCAGATACGCAGTATTTT.

This clone has a handful of counts. The rearrangement joins TRBV19 to TRBJ2-2; 7 nucleotides align to TRBD1. This CDR3 has 13 amino acids. Trimming cost V 7 bases and J 8 bases; bases outside gene matches: 7. Germline CDR1 LNHDA, CDR2 SQIVND (reference sequence). CDR3 region: CASNIHRGGELFF. The CDR3 DNA is TGTGCCAGTAATATCCACAGGGGAGGGGAGCTGTTTTTT.

The chain links TRBV15 to TRBJ1-2, with a tentative D call TRBD1 (5 bases). The CDR3 runs to 16 residues. With 5 bases removed from V and 4 bases from J, the gap between germline ends came to 20 bases. From germline, CDR1 is LNHNV and CDR2 YYDKDF (reference sequence). The chain's CDR3 is CATSGGREGRGYGYTF. CDR3 coding DNA: TGTGCCACCAGCGGGGGTAGGGAAGGAAGGGGCTATGGCTACACCTTC.

This chain joins TRBV19 and TRBJ1-1; D remains unclear. Trimming cost V 8 bases and J 0 bases, with 10 bases left between them. The V gene's germline CDR1 is LNHDA and CDR2 SQIVND (reference sequence). The CDR3 contains 13 residues. CDR3 sequence: CASGALLNTEAFF. The DNA for the CDR3 is TGTGCCAGTGGAGCGCTCTTGAACACTGAAGCTTTCTTT.

This chain links TRBV28 with TRBJ2-7, with D perhaps TRBD2 (6 bases). The CDR3 has 14 amino acids. V lost 5 bases and J 6 bases, leaving 17 bases between the germline ends. The germline V gene has CDR1 MDHEN and CDR2 SYDVKM. The CDR3 bases are TGTGCCAGCAGTCCTGTCCTTTCGCGGGGCGAGCAGTACTTC. Its translation: CASSPVLSRGEQYF. Combining the CDR3 with reference TRBV28 and TRBJ2-7 gives the whole variable domain DVKVTQSSRYLVKRTGEKVFLECVQDMDHENMFWYRQDPGLGLRLIYFSYDVKMKEKGDIPEGYSVSREKKERFSLILESASTNQTSMYLCASSPVLSRGEQYFGPGTRLTVT.

The V and J genes are TRBV2 and TRBJ2-5, with 8 bases matching TRBD2. The CDR3 contains 14 residues. The V gene's germline CDR1 is SNHLY and CDR2 FYNNEI. V shed 0 bases and J 7 bases; nucleotides not matched to a gene: 4. The CDR3 loop is CASSEALAGGTQYF. In DNA, the CDR3 is TGTGCCAGCAGTGAAGCCCTGGCGGGGGGGACCCAGTACTTC.

The V call is TRBV6-5, the J call TRBJ2-1; no clear D gene. Germline V gene lookup returns CDR1 MNHEY and CDR2 SVGAGI. This CDR3 comprises 13 residues. With 6 bases removed from V and 5 bases from J, the gap between germline ends came to 11 bases. The CDR3 DNA reads TGTGCCAGCAGCCGGGTCCGTAACAATGAGCAGTTCTTC. This gives the protein CASSRVRNNEQFF.

This chain uses TRBV11-2 with TRBJ1-1; 9 nucleotides agree with TRBD1. V trimming: 3 bases; J trimming: 1 base; junction bases outside the gene matches: 12. Germline V lookup: CDR1 SGHAT, CDR2 FQNNGV. The CDR3 extends over 18 amino acids. Here the CDR3 DNA reads TGTGCCAGCAGCTTTCATGTCGGGACAGGGACCCCGAACACTGAAGCTTTCTTT. This sequence encodes CASSFHVGTGTPNTEAFF.

The V call is TRBV27, the J call TRBJ2-1; D not certain. The CDR3 is made up of 17 amino acids. V dropped 0 bases and J dropped 0 bases, with 12 bases sitting between them. CDR1 is MNHEY and CDR2 is SMNVEV in the germline V gene (reference sequence). CDR3 loop: CASSLSGWRSSYNEQFF. As DNA, the CDR3 is TGTGCCAGCAGTTTATCGGGGTGGCGGAGCTCCTACAATGAGCAGTTCTTC.

The V and J genes are TRBV7-2 and TRBJ1-1; possible D gene TRBD1, 5 bases. With 1 base removed from V and 7 bases from J, the gap between germline ends came to 13 bases. This CDR3 is 14 amino acids long. CDR1 is SGHTA, CDR2 FQGNSA, per germline. CDR3 in amino acids: CASSLGGGGGEAFF. CDR3 sequence (DNA): TGTGCCAGCAGCTTAGGCGGGGGTGGTGGTGAAGCTTTCTTT.

The chain uses TRBV7-2 and TRBJ1-2; TRBD1 might be the D (5 bases). The CDR3 runs 14 residues. CDR1 is SGHTA and CDR2 is FQGNSA in the germline V gene. Trimming cost V 6 bases and J 2 bases, with 13 bases left between them. The CDR3 region has the DNA TGTGCCAGCAGTCGGGACCGCGAGAACTATGGCTACACCTTC. Translation gives CASSRDRENYGYTF.

CDR3 sequence reads: CASSPRSGANVLTF. The CDR3, as DNA: TGTGCCAGCAGCCCCCGCTCTGGGGCCAACGTCCTGACTTTC. J is TRBJ2-6 and V is TRBV7-3; D is undetermined. The CDR3 extends over 14 amino acids. Trimming took off 5 bases at V and 0 bases at J, with 5 bases between the two ends. The germline V gene encodes CDR1 SGHTA and CDR2 FQGTGA.

The chain uses TRBV28 and TRBJ1-5; tentative D call: TRBD1 (5 bases). This CDR3 has 17 amino acids. V lost 3 bases, J lost 0 bases, and 15 bases lay in between. In germline, CDR1 is MDHEN, CDR2 SYDVKM. In nucleotides, the CDR3 is TGTGCCAGCAGTTTTCCACAGGTTGGTTATAGCAATCAGCCCCAGCATTTT. Its translation is CASSFPQVGYSNQPQHF.